The next 5 T cell receptor beta chains were all read from a single sample in a study of lymphopenia after photon versus proton radiotherapy. Sequencing used immunoSEQ multiplex PCR; TCRdb keeps in-frame clones, though not all of them. The data show roughly 23,000 clones, approximately 90% seen once. The source was peripheral blood, collected from a patient treated with proton-based radiotherapy. The receptors were gathered from a man at least 80 years old with esophageal cancer.

This chain links TRBV19 with TRBJ2-3, with 9 bases fitting TRBD1. This CDR3 has 16 residues. Germline V gene data show CDR1 as LNHDA and CDR2 as SQIVND (reference sequence). The V gene end was trimmed by 4 bases and the J gene end by 3 bases; junction bases not matched to a gene: 8. The CDR3 here is CASSTRTGERTDTQYF. The CDR3 DNA reads as TGTGCCAGTAGTACGCGGACAGGGGAGAGGACAGATACGCAGTATTTT.

V and J are TRBV9 and TRBJ2-1; 9 nucleotides line up with TRBD1. Germline values: CDR1 SGDLS, CDR2 YYNGEE. Trimming removed 5 bases from V and 9 bases from J; junction bases left unmatched: 12. CDR3 length equals 15 residues. The CDR3 sequence is CASSRTGTGYGEQFF. The CDR3 region has the DNA TGTGCCAGCAGTAGAACCGGGACAGGGTACGGTGAGCAGTTCTTC.

This chain links TRBV5-1 with TRBJ2-3, with D unresolved. Germline values: CDR1 SGHRS, CDR2 YFSETQ. There are 15 residues in the CDR3. Trimming shortened V by 0 bases and J by 2 bases, and 10 bases separated the two germline ends. The DNA of the CDR3 is TGCGCCAGCAGCTTGGGTAACGGATACACAGATACGCAGTATTTT. Amino acids: CASSLGNGYTDTQYF. The complete variable domain, with remaining parts taken from reference TRBV5-1 and TRBJ2-3, reads KAGVTQTPRYLIKTRGQQVTLSCSPISGHRSVSWYQQTPGQGLQFLFEYFSETQRNKGNFPGRFSGRQFSNSRSEMNVSTLELGDSALYLCASSLGNGYTDTQYFGPGTRLTVL.

Comments on this clone: The same CDR3 can be traced to other DNA sequences in this sample. The chain recombines TRBV2 with TRBJ2-7; a weak D match, TRBD1 (6 bases). CDR1 and CDR2 from the germline V gene are SNHLY and FYNNEI. The CDR3 has 12 amino acids. The V gene lost 6 bases and the J gene lost 2 bases, with 8 bases spanning the gap. CDR3 sequence reads: CASRGAAYEQYF. Written as DNA, the CDR3 is TGTGCCAGCAGGGGGGCAGCCTACGAGCAGTACTTC.

The table lists this clone with a count of one. The rearrangement uses TRBV7-2 and TRBJ2-5; 9 bases agree with TRBD1. In germline, CDR1 is SGHTA, CDR2 FQGNSA. The CDR3 sequence is 13 residues long. The ends lost 4 bases at V and 4 bases at J; junction bases unmatched: 1. DNA for the CDR3: TGTGCCAGCAGCTACAGGGGGCTAGAGACCCAGTACTTC. It codes for CASSYRGLETQYF.